These T cell receptor beta chains were read from a single sample in a study of cytomegalovirus exposure and HLA in healthy donors. Measured with immunoSEQ multiplex PCR; TCRdb has only the in-frame clones, and not every one. This table holds around 100,000 clones, around 10% found once. Sequencing input: PBMCs. The origin of the receptors is a middle-aged man in good health and CMV-seropositive. Both conserved end residues are part of each CDR3. A D gene is named only where the DNA matches it firmly. Clone size is stated in some rows and not others, as once, few, many or a class when expanded.

J: TRBJ2-3
size: NA
D: TRBD1
V: TRBV19
DNA: TGTGCCAGTAGTAGGACGGACAGGGGTGGCACAGATACGCAGTATTTT
CDR3: CASSRTDRGGTDTQYF

J: TRBJ2-4
size: few
D: TRBD1
V: TRBV28
DNA: TGTGCCAGCAGTAACGGACAGGGTTTATCGGCCAAAAACATTCAGTACTTC
CDR3: CASSNGQGLSAKNIQYF

J: TRBJ2-7
size: NA
D: NA
V: TRBV11-2
DNA: TGTGCCAGCAGCTTAGATCCGGCGGGATGGACCTACGAGCAGTACTTC
CDR3: CASSLDPAGWTYEQYF

J: TRBJ2-7
size: NA
D: TRBD2
V: TRBV5-1
DNA: TGCGCCAGCTCACCCGGGACTAGCTTCATGGCCGAGCAGTACTTC
CDR3: CASSPGTSFMAEQYF

J: TRBJ2-4
size: NA
D: NA
V: TRBV10-2
DNA: TGCGCCAGCAGTGAGTCGGGGCTAGCCAAAAACATTCAGTACTTC
CDR3: CASSESGLAKNIQYF

J: TRBJ1-6
size: NA
D: TRBD1
V: TRBV5-1
DNA: TGCGCCAGCAGCATTTCCAGGACAGGGGACTCACCCCTCCACTTT
CDR3: CASSISRTGDSPLHF

J: TRBJ2-7
size: few
D: NA
V: TRBV13
DNA: TGTGCCAGCAGCCCTCGCCTTAGCTCCTACGAGCAGTACTTC
CDR3: CASSPRLSSYEQYF

J: TRBJ1-1
size: few
D: NA
V: TRBV7-8
DNA: TGTGCCAGCAGCTTAGCGCCACAGAACACTGAAGCTTTCTTT
CDR3: CASSLAPQNTEAFF

J: TRBJ2-2
size: few
D: TRBD2
V: TRBV28
DNA: TGTGCCAGCAGGACTAGCGGGAGGGGTGTCTCCGGGGAGCTGTTTTTT
CDR3: CASRTSGRGVSGELFF

J: TRBJ2-7
size: few
D: NA
V: TRBV7-8
DNA: TGTGCCAGCAGCTTCGCTACTGAGCAGTACTTC
CDR3: CASSFATEQYF

J: TRBJ2-7
size: few
D: TRBD2
V: TRBV19
DNA: TGTGCCAGTAGTATGGGGCTAGCGGGAGGTCTTTTCTACGAGCAGTACTTC
CDR3: CASSMGLAGGLFYEQYF

J: TRBJ2-7
size: NA
D: TRBD2
V: TRBV7-2
DNA: TGTGCCAGCAGCTCCCATCCGGGACTAGCGGGCGACTCCTACGAGCAGTACTTC
CDR3: CASSSHPGLAGDSYEQYF

J: TRBJ2-2
size: NA
D: TRBD2
V: TRBV27
DNA: TGTGCCAGCAGTTTATTCGGGGGGGCGGGCACCGGGGAGCTGTTTTTT
CDR3: CASSLFGGAGTGELFF

J: TRBJ1-6
size: NA
D: TRBD1
V: TRBV7-6
DNA: TGTGCCAGCAGCTTAGAGACGACAGGGGCCTCACCCCTCCACTTT
CDR3: CASSLETTGASPLHF

J: TRBJ2-7
size: NA
D: TRBD1
V: TRBV4-1
DNA: TGCGCCAGCAGCCGGGGGACAGCAGTTTCCTACGAGCAGTACTTC
CDR3: CASSRGTAVSYEQYF

J: TRBJ2-5
size: NA
D: NA
V: TRBV21-1
DNA: TGTGCCAGCAGCAAAGGGAGGATAGCGGGGAGAGAGACCCAGTACTTC
CDR3: CASSKGRIAGRETQYF

J: TRBJ2-1
size: few
D: NA
V: TRBV12-5
DNA: TGTGCTAGTGGTTTGCGGCCTGCTAGTGAGCAGTTCTTC
CDR3: CASGLRPASEQFF

J: TRBJ2-2
size: many
D: NA
V: TRBV2
DNA: TGTGCCAGCAATGACAGGCCGAACACCGGGGAGCTGTTTTTT
CDR3: CASNDRPNTGELFF

J: TRBJ2-1
size: NA
D: NA
V: TRBV5-1
DNA: TGCGCCAGCAGCTTGGTTTCAGACAATGAGCAGTTCTTC
CDR3: CASSLVSDNEQFF

J: TRBJ2-1
size: NA
D: TRBD2
V: TRBV7-8
DNA: TGTGCCAGCAGCCCGCTAGCGGGAGAATACAATGAGCAGTTCTTC
CDR3: CASSPLAGEYNEQFF

J: TRBJ2-6
size: few
D: TRBD1
V: TRBV4-2
DNA: TGTGCCAGCAGCCAAGGATTAGGGACAGTAGGGGCCAACGTCCTGACTTTC
CDR3: CASSQGLGTVGANVLTF

J: TRBJ2-1
size: few
D: TRBD2
V: TRBV11-3
DNA: TGTGCCAGCAGCCCCACTAGCGATCCATACAATGAGCAGTTCTTC
CDR3: CASSPTSDPYNEQFF

J: TRBJ1-5
size: NA
D: NA
V: TRBV30
DNA: TGTGCCTGGCGACAGTGCAGCAATCAGCCCCAGCATTTT
CDR3: CAWRQCSNQPQHF

J: TRBJ2-1
size: NA
D: TRBD2
V: TRBV6-4
DNA: TGTGCCAGCAGTGAGACTAGCGCTTCCTACAATGAGCAGTTCTTC
CDR3: CASSETSASYNEQFF

J: TRBJ2-2
size: NA
D: TRBD2
V: TRBV2
DNA: TGTGCCAGCAGTGAACTCGTAGGACTAGCGGTATACACCGGGGAGCTGTTTTTT
CDR3: CASSELVGLAVYTGELFF

J: TRBJ1-2
size: NA
D: NA
V: TRBV7-8
DNA: TGTGCCGTAGGAGGGGCAGCGGAGAGATATGGCTACACCTTC
CDR3: CAVGGAAERYGYTF

J: TRBJ1-6
size: NA
D: TRBD1
V: TRBV14
DNA: TGTGCCAGCAGCCAATCCGGACAGGGTTTGACTTCACCCCTCCACTTT
CDR3: CASSQSGQGLTSPLHF

J: TRBJ2-1
size: few
D: NA
V: TRBV6-1
DNA: TGTGCCAGCAGGGACTCCCTGAGCTCCTACAATGAGCAGTTCTTC
CDR3: CASRDSLSSYNEQFF

J: TRBJ2-5
size: NA
D: TRBD1
V: TRBV7-9
DNA: TGTGCCAGCAGCCCCGGGACAGGGGGCCAAGAGACCCAGTACTTC
CDR3: CASSPGTGGQETQYF

J: TRBJ2-3
size: few
D: TRBD2
V: TRBV7-8
DNA: TGTGCCAGCAGCTTAGATGCGGGAGGAAGCACAGATACGCAGTATTTT
CDR3: CASSLDAGGSTDTQYF

J: TRBJ2-4
size: few
D: TRBD1
V: TRBV28
DNA: TGTGCCAGTCTGACAGGGGGAGCCAAAAACATTCAGTACTTC
CDR3: CASLTGGAKNIQYF

J: TRBJ2-7
size: few
D: TRBD2
V: TRBV9
DNA: TGTGCCAGCAGCGTACAAGAAAACCTAGCGGGAGGGGGCTACGAGCAGTACTTC
CDR3: CASSVQENLAGGGYEQYF

J: TRBJ2-3
size: NA
D: NA
V: TRBV7-2
DNA: TGTGCCAGCAGCTTAATAAAATTGGGTGGAGGGGCGGGAGATACGCAGTATTTT
CDR3: CASSLIKLGGGAGDTQYF

J: TRBJ1-3
size: few
D: TRBD1
V: TRBV7-7
DNA: TGTGCTACGCAGGGGGCGGCTGGAAACACCATATATTTT
CDR3: CATQGAAGNTIYF

J: TRBJ1-4
size: NA
D: NA
V: TRBV25-1
DNA: TGTGCCAGCAGTAACCCGGGACAAGTACGGGAAAAACTGTTTTTT
CDR3: CASSNPGQVREKLFF

J: TRBJ2-6
size: few
D: NA
V: TRBV6-1
DNA: TGTGCCACCGACGGAGGGTCCGGGGCCAACGTCCTGACTTTC
CDR3: CATDGGSGANVLTF

J: TRBJ2-6
size: NA
D: TRBD2
V: TRBV4-1
DNA: TGCGCCAGCAGCCAAGCGGGAGGCTCTGGGGCCAACGTCCTGACTTTC
CDR3: CASSQAGGSGANVLTF

J: TRBJ1-1
size: few
D: TRBD1
V: TRBV10-3
DNA: TGTGCCATCAGTGAGCCGGGACAGGCATATTTGTACACTGAAGCTTTCTTT
CDR3: CAISEPGQAYLYTEAFF

J: TRBJ2-2
size: few
D: NA
V: TRBV5-1
DNA: TGCGCCAGCACCTCAGGAGGAGGCACCGGGGAGCTGTTTTTT
CDR3: CASTSGGGTGELFF

J: TRBJ2-7
size: NA
D: TRBD2
V: TRBV28
DNA: TGTGCCAGCAGTTTAAGCGAGCGGGGAACCTACGAGCAGTACTTC
CDR3: CASSLSERGTYEQYF

J: TRBJ2-5
size: NA
D: NA
V: TRBV5-4
DNA: TGTGCCAGCAGCTCGCCCCAGGAGACCCAGTACTTC
CDR3: CASSSPQETQYF

J: TRBJ2-1
size: NA
D: NA
V: TRBV7-3
DNA: TGTGCCAGCAGCTCACAGGTTGGGGTAGGGAATGAGCAGTTCTTC
CDR3: CASSSQVGVGNEQFF

J: TRBJ2-1
size: NA
D: NA
V: TRBV7-9
DNA: TGTGCCAGCAGCTTAGGGGGAGGTAATGAGCAGTTCTTC
CDR3: CASSLGGGNEQFF

J: TRBJ2-3
size: few
D: TRBD2
V: TRBV6-5
DNA: TGTGCCCAGGGAGGGGTTACGCAGTATTTT
CDR3: CAQGGVTQYF

J: TRBJ2-7
size: NA
D: NA
V: TRBV18
DNA: TGTGCCAGCTCACCATCTAGTCGCGGCCACTACGAGCAGTACTTC
CDR3: CASSPSSRGHYEQYF

J: TRBJ1-2
size: few
D: NA
V: TRBV6-1
DNA: TGTGCCAGCAGTGAAGCTAGCAGGGTACTCTATGGCTACACCTTC
CDR3: CASSEASRVLYGYTF

J: TRBJ1-1
size: many
D: TRBD1
V: TRBV11-3
DNA: TGTGCCAGCAGCCACGGGACAGGGGGGCGTCGGGCTGAAGCTTTCTTT
CDR3: CASSHGTGGRRAEAFF

J: TRBJ2-3
size: few
D: TRBD2
V: TRBV5-1
DNA: TGCGCCAGCAGCTCGGGGACTAGCGGGATAAGGGGCACAGATACGCAGTATTTT
CDR3: CASSSGTSGIRGTDTQYF